The clone carrying this TCR beta chain was seen once. The sample belongs to a study of blood T cell repertoires in COVID-19. For the study at large: Sites across the United States, Italy and Spain contributed samples from acute and convalescent COVID-19. T cells, B-cell-depleted T cells, or PBMCs supplied cDNA or gDNA.

CDR3 length: 15 residues. Per germline, CDR1 LNHNV and CDR2 YYDKDF (reference sequence). Unmatched junction bases numbered 12, after V lost 0 bases and J lost 12 bases. In the authors' workflow: Amplification with reference gene primers provided the estimates of nucleated cell counts. Profiling relied on immunoSEQ multiplex PCR, and the TCRdb table lists in-frame clones only, not all of them. V and J calls and clone size are given by that table; D and trimming were obtained from the DNA. The repertoire holds around 40,000 clones, with 91% as singletons. This receptor was identified in a woman aged 30 to 39 in a cohort sampled during active COVID-19. The rearrangement links TRBV15 to TRBJ1-2; TRBD1 matches 8 bases. Sequenced input: peripheral blood. Written as DNA, the CDR3 is TGTGCCACCAGCAGAGATAGAGGACAGGGACCATGGAACACCTTC. It is translated as CATSRDRGQGPWNTF.